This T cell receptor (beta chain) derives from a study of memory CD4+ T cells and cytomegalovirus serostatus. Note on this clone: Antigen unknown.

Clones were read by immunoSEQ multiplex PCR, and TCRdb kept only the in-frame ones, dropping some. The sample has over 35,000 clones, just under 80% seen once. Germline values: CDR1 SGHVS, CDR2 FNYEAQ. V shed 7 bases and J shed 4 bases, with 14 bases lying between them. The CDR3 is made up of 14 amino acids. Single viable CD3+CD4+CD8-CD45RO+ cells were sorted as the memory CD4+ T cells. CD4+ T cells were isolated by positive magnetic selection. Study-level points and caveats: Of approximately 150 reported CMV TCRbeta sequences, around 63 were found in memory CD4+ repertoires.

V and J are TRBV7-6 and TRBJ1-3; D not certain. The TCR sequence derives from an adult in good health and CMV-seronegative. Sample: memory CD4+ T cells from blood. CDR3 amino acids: CASISRERGNTIYF. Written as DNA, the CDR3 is TGTGCCAGCATAAGTAGGGAAAGAGGAAACACCATATATTTT.